These 14 T cell receptor beta chains share one sample of origin, sequenced in a study of CD8 T cells in Susac syndrome. A quantity of roughly 0.5 to 1 ug RNA underwent reverse transcription using random hexamers. MiXCR, applied by TCRdb to the immunoSEQ multiplex PCR reads, yields one record per CDR3 protein. This table has over 80,000 distinct CDR3 sequences, 90% to 95% appearing once. Sequences were obtained from CD8+ T cells from PBMCs. These receptors originate from a human donor in good health.

CDR3 in amino acids: CSAPNPTGVDNYGYTF. DNA for the CDR3: TGCAGTGCCCCAAATCCCACAGGGGTAGACAACTATGGCTACACCTTC. This rearrangement joins TRBV20-1 to TRBJ1-2, with 7 bases that match TRBD1. Germline V gene lookup returns CDR1 DFQATT and CDR2 SNEGSKA (reference sequence). Germline trimming cut 6 bases from V and 2 bases from J; bases unmatched to any gene: 15. This CDR3 is built from 16 residues.

This chain joins TRBV3-1 and TRBJ1-2; D unresolved. CDR1 and CDR2 (germline): LGHDT, YNNKEL (reference sequence). The CDR3 contains 16 residues. Trimming took off 0 bases at V and 4 bases at J, with 15 bases between the two ends. CDR3 in DNA: TGTGCCAGCAGCCAAGAGCAAAAAACAGAATCCTATGGCTACACCTTC. Translated: CASSQEQKTESYGYTF.

V is TRBV2 and J is TRBJ2-5; TRBD2 might be the D (5 bases). The germline gives CDR1 SNHLY, CDR2 FYNNEI. V lost 4 bases and J 2 bases, leaving 14 bases between the germline ends. The CDR3 length is 15 residues. The CDR3 sequence: CASSGATGFQETQYF. The CDR3 nucleotides read TGTGCCAGCAGTGGGGCTACGGGGTTTCAAGAGACCCAGTACTTC. The full variable domain, its missing parts supplied by reference TRBV2 and TRBJ2-5, is EPEVTQTPSHQVTQMGQEVILRCVPISNHLYFYWYRQILGQKVEFLVSFYNNEISEKSEIFDDQFSVERPDGSNFTLKIRSTKLEDSAMYFCASSGATGFQETQYFGPGTRLLVL.

This sequence joins TRBV7-9 and TRBJ1-1; D call uncertain. The ends were cut back, 0 bases at V and 3 bases at J, with 11 bases in the middle. This CDR3 has 15 amino acids. In germline, CDR1 is SEHNR, CDR2 FQNEAQ (reference sequence). The chain's CDR3 is CASSLALPVDTEAFF. CDR3 nucleotide sequence: TGTGCCAGCAGCTTAGCCCTACCCGTTGACACTGAAGCTTTCTTT. The variable domain in full, completed from reference TRBV7-9 and TRBJ1-1, reads DTGVSQNPRHKITKRGQNVTFRCDPISEHNRLYWYRQTLGQGPEFLTYFQNEAQLEKSRLLSDRFSAERPKGSFSTLEIQRTEQGDSAMYLCASSLALPVDTEAFFGQGTRLTVV.

This clonotype was counted a few times. The chain is built from TRBV9 and TRBJ1-5; D possibly corresponds to TRBD1 (5 bases). There are 12 residues in the CDR3. Deletions cut 3 bases from V and 4 bases from J, with 5 bases between. Germline CDR1 and CDR2: SGDLS and YYNGEE. CDR3 protein: CASSAGNQPQHF. DNA for the CDR3: TGTGCCAGCAGCGCAGGGAATCAGCCCCAGCATTTT.

This chain joins TRBV15 and TRBJ2-2; the D gene is possibly TRBD1 (6 bases). The germline CDR1 and CDR2 sequences are LNHNV and YYDKDF (reference sequence). CDR3 length: 15 residues. V shed 3 bases and J shed 5 bases, with 13 bases lying between them. The CDR3 nucleotides are TGTGCCACCAGCAGGAGTGGGGGCAGGACCGGGGAGCTGTTTTTT. Translation: CATSRSGGRTGELFF.

The V gene is TRBV25-1, the J gene TRBJ1-1; a weak D match, TRBD1 (6 bases). Trimming removed 2 bases from V and 2 bases from J, with 21 bases in between. The length of the CDR3 is 18 residues. Germline CDR1 and CDR2: MGHDK and SYGVNS. In DNA form, the CDR3 reads TGTGCCAGCAGTGAAAGGGGGGGCGGACACAGGACTAACACTGAAGCTTTCTTT. Its translation: CASSERGGGHRTNTEAFF.

The chain links TRBV13 to TRBJ2-7; 7 bases line up with TRBD2. The germline V gene has CDR1 PRHDT and CDR2 FYEKMQ (reference sequence). V shed 5 bases, J shed 2 bases, and the junction held 9 bases outside the gene matches. The CDR3 covers 15 residues. CDR3 residues: CASSNPGTTTYEQYF. CDR3 nucleotides: TGTGCCAGCAGCAACCCCGGGACTACAACCTACGAGCAGTACTTC.

The table lists this clonotype with a count of one. The chain carries TRBV5-1 and TRBJ2-3; TRBD2 aligns across 9 bases. This CDR3 contains 14 residues. Losses at the gene ends were 3 bases for V and 3 bases for J; bases not matched to a gene: 2. CDR1 and CDR2 from the germline V gene are SGHRS and YFSETQ. CDR3 sequence reads: CASSSGLATDTQYF. The CDR3 region has the DNA TGCGCCAGCAGCTCGGGACTAGCTACAGATACGCAGTATTTT. Full variable domain (outside the CDR3, taken from reference TRBV5-1 and TRBJ2-3): KAGVTQTPRYLIKTRGQQVTLSCSPISGHRSVSWYQQTPGQGLQFLFEYFSETQRNKGNFPGRFSGRQFSNSRSEMNVSTLELGDSALYLCASSSGLATDTQYFGPGTRLTVL.

This chain connects TRBV6-5 to TRBJ2-5; no clear D. The V end was cut by 2 bases, the J end by 2 bases, with 6 bases between. The CDR3 sequence is 13 residues long. Germline-derived CDR1 and CDR2 are MNHEY and SVGAGI. CDR3 DNA: TGTGCCAGCAGTTACGGTCCGCAAGAGACCCAGTACTTC. This codes for CASSYGPQETQYF.

The chain joins TRBV6-1 to TRBJ2-2; D gene unclear. V was clipped by 3 bases and J by 8 bases, with 10 bases between them. Germline V lookup: CDR1 MNHNS, CDR2 SASEGT. This CDR3 comprises 13 residues. CDR3 loop: CASSDRSAGELFF. The CDR3 bases are TGTGCCAGCAGTGACCGATCCGCAGGGGAGCTGTTTTTT.

CDR3 sequence: CASSSTGASNQPQHF. CDR3 bases: TGTGCCAGCAGCTCGACAGGGGCTAGCAATCAGCCCCAGCATTTT. V gene TRBV7-9 combines with J gene TRBJ1-5, with 8 bases fitting TRBD1. Germline V gene data show CDR1 as SEHNR and CDR2 as FQNEAQ (reference sequence). The CDR3 runs to 15 residues. The ends lost 4 bases at V and 0 bases at J; junction bases unmatched: 2.

This chain links TRBV27 with TRBJ1-1, with 7 bases fitting TRBD1. CDR1 is MNHEY, CDR2 SMNVEV, per germline (reference sequence). The V segment lost 5 bases and the J segment 7 bases; nucleotides outside the gene matches: 7. The CDR3 is 13 residues long. The CDR3 nucleotides are TGTGCCAGCAGTCCTAGGGGGCCGGATGAAGCTTTCTTT. Protein product: CASSPRGPDEAFF.

This clonotype came up once. The chain employs TRBV19 and TRBJ2-6, with D possibly matching TRBD2 (7 bases). The CDR3 covers 17 residues. Trimming took off 3 bases at V and 0 bases at J, with 12 bases between the two ends. Germline loops: CDR1 LNHDA, CDR2 SQIVND (reference sequence). The DNA for the CDR3 is TGTGCCAGTAGTATGGTCGGGGGGCCCTCTGGGGCCAACGTCCTGACTTTC. Translation gives CASSMVGGPSGANVLTF.